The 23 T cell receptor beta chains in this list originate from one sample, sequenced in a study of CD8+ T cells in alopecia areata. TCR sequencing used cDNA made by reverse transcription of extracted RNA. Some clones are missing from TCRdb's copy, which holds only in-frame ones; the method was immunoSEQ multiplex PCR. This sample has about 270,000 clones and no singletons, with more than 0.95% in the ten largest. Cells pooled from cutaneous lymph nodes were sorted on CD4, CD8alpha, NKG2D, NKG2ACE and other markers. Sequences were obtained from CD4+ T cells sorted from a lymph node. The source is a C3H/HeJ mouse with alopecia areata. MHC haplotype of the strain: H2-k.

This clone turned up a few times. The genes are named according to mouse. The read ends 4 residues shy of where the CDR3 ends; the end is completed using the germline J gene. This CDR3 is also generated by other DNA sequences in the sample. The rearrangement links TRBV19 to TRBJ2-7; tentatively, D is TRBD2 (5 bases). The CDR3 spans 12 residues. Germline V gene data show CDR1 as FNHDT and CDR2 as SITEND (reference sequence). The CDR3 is CASSISGYEQYF. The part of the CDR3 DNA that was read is TGTGCCAGCAGTATTTCTGGGTAT.

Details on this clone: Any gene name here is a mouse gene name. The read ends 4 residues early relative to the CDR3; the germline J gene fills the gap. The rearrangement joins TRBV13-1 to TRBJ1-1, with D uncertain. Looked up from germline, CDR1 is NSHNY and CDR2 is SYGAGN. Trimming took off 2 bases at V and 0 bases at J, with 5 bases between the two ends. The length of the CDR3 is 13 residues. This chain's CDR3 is CASSERQNTEVFF. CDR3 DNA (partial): TGTGCCAGCAGTGAGCGCCAGAACACA.

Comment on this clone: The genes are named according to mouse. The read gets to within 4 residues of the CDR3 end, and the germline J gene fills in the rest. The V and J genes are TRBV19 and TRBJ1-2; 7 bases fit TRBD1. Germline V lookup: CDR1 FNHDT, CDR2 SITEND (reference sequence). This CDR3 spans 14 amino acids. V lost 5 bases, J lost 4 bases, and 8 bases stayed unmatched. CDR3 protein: CASSRGQVGSDYTF. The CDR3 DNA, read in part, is TGTGCCAGCAGCCGCGGACAGGTTGGCTCC.

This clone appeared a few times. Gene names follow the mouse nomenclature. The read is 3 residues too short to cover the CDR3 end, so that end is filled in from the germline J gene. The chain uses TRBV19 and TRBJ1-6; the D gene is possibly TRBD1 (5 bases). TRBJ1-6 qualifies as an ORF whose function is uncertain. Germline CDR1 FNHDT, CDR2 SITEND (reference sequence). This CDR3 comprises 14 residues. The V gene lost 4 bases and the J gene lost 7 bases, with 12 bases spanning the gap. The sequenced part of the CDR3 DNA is TGTGCCAGCAGTTTGGGGGGGGAAAATTCGCCC. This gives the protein CASSLGGENSP. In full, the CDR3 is CASSLGGENSPLYF.

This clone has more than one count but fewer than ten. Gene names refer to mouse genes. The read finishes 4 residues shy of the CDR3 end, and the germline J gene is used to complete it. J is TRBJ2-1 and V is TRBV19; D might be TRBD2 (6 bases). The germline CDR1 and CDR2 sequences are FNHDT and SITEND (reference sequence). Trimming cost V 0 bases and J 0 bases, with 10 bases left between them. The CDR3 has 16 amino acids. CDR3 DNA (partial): TGTGCCAGCAGTATAGGTTGGGGGTATAACTATGCT. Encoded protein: CASSIGWGYNYA. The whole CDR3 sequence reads CASSIGWGYNYAEQFF.

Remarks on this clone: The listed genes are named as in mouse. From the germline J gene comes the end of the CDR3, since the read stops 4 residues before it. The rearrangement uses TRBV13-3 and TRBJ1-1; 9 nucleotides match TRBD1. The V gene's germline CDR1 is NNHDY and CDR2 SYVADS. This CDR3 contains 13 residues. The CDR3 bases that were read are TGTGCCAGCAGTGACTCGGGACAGGGA. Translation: CASSDSGQG. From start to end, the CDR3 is CASSDSGQGEVFF.

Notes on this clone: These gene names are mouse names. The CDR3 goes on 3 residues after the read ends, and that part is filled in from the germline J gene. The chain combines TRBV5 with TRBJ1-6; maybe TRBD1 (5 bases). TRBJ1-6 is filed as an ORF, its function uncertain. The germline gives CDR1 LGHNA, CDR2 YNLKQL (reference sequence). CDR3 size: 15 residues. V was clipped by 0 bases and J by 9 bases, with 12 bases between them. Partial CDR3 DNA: TGTGCCAGCAGCCAAGACGGTCAGGGAGGTTCGCCC. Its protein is CASSQDGQGGSP. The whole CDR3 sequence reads CASSQDGQGGSPLYF.

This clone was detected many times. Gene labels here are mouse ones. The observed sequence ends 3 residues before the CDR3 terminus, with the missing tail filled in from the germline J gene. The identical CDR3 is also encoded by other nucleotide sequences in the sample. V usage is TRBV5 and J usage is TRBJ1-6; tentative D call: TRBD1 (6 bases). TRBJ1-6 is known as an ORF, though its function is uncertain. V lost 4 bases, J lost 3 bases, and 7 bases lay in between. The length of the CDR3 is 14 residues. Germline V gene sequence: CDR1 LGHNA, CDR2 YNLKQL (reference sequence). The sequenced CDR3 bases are TGTGCCAGCAGCCCGGACAGCTATAATTCGCCC. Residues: CASSPDSYNSP. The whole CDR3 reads CASSPDSYNSPLYF.

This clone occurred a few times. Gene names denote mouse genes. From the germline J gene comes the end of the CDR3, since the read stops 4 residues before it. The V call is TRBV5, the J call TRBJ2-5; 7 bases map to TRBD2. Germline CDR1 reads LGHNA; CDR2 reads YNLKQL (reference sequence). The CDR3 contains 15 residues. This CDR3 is CASSQDGNWGDTQYF. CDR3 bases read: TGTGCCAGCAGCCAAGATGGTAACTGGGGAGAC.

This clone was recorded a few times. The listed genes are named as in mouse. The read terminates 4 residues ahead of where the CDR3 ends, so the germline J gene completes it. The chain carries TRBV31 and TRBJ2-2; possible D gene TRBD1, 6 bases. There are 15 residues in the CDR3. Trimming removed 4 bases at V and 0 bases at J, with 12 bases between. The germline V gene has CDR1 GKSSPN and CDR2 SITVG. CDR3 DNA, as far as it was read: TGTGCCTGGAATCCCGGGACAACAAACACCGGG. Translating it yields CAWNPGTTNTG. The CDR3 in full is CAWNPGTTNTGQLYF.

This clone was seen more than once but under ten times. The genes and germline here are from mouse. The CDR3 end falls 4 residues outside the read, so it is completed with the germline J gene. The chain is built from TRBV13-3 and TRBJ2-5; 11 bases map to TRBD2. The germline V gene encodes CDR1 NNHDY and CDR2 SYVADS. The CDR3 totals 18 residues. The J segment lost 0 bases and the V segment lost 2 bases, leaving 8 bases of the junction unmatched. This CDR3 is CASSDPGLGGVNQDTQYF. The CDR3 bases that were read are TGTGCCAGCAGTGACCCCGGACTGGGGGGTGTTAACCAAGAC.

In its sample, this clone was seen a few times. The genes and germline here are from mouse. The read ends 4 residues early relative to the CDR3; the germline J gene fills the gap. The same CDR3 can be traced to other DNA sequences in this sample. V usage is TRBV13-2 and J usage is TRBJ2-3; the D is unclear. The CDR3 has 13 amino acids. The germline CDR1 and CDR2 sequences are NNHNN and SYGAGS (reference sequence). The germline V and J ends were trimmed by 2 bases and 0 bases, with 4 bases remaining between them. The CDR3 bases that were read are TGTGCCAGCGGTGAGACAAGTGCAGAA. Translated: CASGETSAE. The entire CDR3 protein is CASGETSAETLYF.

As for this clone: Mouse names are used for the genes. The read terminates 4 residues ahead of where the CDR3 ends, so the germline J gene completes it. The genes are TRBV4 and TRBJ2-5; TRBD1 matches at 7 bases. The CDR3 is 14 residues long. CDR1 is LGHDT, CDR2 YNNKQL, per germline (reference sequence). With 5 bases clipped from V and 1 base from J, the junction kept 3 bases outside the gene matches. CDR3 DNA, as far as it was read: TGTGCCAGCAGCCCTGACAGGGACCAAGAC. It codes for CASSPDRDQD. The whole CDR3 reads CASSPDRDQDTQYF. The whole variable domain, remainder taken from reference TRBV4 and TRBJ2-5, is ETAVFQTPNYHVTQVGNEVSFNCKQTLGHDTMYWYKQDSKKLLKIMFSYNNKQLIVNETVPRRFSPQSSDKAHLNLRIKSVEPEDSAVYLCASSPDRDQDTQYFGPGTRLLVL.

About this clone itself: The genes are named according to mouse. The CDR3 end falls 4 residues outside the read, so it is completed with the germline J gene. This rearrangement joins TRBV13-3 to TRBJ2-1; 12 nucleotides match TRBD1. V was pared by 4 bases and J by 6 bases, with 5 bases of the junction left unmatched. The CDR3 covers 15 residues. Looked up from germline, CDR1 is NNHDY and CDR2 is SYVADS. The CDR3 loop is CASSIGDRGLAEQFF. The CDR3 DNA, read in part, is TGTGCCAGCAGTATCGGGGACAGGGGGCTTGCT.

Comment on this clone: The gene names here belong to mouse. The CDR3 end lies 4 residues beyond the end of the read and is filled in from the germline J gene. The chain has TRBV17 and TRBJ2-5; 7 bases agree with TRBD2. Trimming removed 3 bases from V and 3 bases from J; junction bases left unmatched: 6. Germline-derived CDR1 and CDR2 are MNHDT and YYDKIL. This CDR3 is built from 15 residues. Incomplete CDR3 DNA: TGTGCTAGCAGTAGCTTCCCTGGGGGTCAAGAC. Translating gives CASSSFPGGQD. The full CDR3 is CASSSFPGGQDTQYF.

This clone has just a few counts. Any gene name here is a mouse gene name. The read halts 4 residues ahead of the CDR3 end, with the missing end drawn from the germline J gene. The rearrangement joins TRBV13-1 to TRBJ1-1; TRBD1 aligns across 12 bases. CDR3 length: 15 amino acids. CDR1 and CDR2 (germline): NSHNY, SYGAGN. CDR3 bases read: TGTGCCAGCAGTGATGCAGGGACAGGGGGCATA. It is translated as CASSDAGTGGI. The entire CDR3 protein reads CASSDAGTGGIEVFF.

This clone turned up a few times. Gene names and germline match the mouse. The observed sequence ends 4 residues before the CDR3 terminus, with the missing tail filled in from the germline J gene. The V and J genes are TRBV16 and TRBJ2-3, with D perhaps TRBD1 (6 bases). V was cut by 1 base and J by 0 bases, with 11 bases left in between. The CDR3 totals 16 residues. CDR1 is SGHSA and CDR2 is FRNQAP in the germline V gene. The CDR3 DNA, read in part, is TGTGCAAGCAGCTTAGCCTCAGGGGCTAGTGCAGAA. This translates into CASSLASGASAE. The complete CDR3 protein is CASSLASGASAETLYF.

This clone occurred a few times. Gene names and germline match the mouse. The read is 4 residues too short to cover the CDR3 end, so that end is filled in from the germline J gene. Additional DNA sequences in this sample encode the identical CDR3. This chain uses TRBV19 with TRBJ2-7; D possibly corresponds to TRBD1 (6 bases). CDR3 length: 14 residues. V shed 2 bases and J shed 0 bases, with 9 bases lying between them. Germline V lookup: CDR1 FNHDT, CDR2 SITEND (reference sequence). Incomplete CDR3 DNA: TGTGCCAGCAGTATCAGGGACAACTCCTAT. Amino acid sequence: CASSIRDNSY. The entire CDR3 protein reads CASSIRDNSYEQYF.

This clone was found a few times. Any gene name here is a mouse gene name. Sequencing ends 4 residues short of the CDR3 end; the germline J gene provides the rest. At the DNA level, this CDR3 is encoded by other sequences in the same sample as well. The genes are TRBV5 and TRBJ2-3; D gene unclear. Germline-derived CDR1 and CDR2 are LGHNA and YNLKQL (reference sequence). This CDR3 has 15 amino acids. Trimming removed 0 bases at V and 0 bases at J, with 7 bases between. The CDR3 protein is CASSQEGASAETLYF. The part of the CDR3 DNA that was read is TGTGCCAGCAGCCAAGAAGGTGCTAGTGCAGAA.

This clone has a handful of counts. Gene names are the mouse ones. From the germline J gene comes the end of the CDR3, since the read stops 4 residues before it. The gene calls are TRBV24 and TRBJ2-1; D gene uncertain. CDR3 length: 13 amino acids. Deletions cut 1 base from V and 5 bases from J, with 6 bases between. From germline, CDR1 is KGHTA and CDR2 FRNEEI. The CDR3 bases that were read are TGTGCCAGCAGTCTGTGGCAGGATGCT. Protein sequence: CASSLWQDA. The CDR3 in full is CASSLWQDAEQFF.

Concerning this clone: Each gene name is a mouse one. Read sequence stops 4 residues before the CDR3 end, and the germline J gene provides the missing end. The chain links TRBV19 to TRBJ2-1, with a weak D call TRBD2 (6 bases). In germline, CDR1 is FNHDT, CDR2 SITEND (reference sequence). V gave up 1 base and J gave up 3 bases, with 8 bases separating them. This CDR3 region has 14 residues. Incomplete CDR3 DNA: TGTGCCAGCAGTATACTGGGGAGCTATGCT. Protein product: CASSILGSYA. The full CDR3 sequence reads CASSILGSYAEQFF.

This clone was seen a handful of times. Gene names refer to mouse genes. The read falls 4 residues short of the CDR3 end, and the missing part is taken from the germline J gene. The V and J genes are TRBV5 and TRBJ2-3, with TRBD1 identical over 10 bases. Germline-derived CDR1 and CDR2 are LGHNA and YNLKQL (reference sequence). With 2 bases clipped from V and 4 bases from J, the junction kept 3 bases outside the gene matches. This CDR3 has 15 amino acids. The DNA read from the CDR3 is TGTGCCAGCAGCCAAAAGGGACAGGGGACAGAA. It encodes CASSQKGQGTE. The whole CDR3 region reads CASSQKGQGTETLYF.

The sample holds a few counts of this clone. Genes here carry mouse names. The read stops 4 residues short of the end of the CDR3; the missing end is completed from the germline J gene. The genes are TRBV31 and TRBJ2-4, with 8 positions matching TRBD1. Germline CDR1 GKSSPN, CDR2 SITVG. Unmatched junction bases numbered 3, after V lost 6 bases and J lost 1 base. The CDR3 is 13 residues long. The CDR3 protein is CACLGQGQNTLYF. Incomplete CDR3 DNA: TGTGCCTGCCTGGGACAGGGTCAAAAC.